The clone carrying this T cell receptor beta chain was detected only a few times. Its antigen is unidentified. Preparation of TCR beta libraries was done by quantitative 5'-RACE with molecular barcodes. Each CDR3 protein is one row after TCRdb ran MiXCR on the 5' RACE reads. The table shows under 850,000 distinct CDR3 sequences, with around 20% occurring only once. The data belong to a study of CD8 T cells in ankylosing spondylitis. V was trimmed by 2 bases and J by 4 bases, leaving 14 bases between them. Germline-derived CDR1 and CDR2 are GTSNPN and SVGIG (reference sequence). This CDR3 comprises 14 residues. Regarding the study as a whole: In the blood and synovial fluid of reactive arthritis, some motif variants had been previously reported. There was a TCR beta motif, made of eight highly homologous variants, that appeared characteristic of ankylosing spondylitis blood. Matched synovial fluid from ankylosing spondylitis patients was reported to be enriched for disease-linked clones.

Source material: blood, either unsorted or a sorted T cell fraction (not recorded which). The chain combines TRBV30 with TRBJ1-2, with D possibly matching TRBD1 (5 bases). The TCR was taken from a male donor with ankylosing spondylitis. The CDR3 sequence: CAWSPTRQSYGYTF. CDR3 nucleotide sequence: TGTGCCTGGAGTCCCACCCGACAGTCCTATGGCTACACCTTC. The variable domain in full, completed from reference TRBV30 and TRBJ1-2, reads SQTIHQWPATLVQPVGSPLSLECTVEGTSNPNLYWYRQAAGRGLQLLFYSVGIGQISSEVPQNLSASRPQDRQFILSSKKLLLSDSGFYLCAWSPTRQSYGYTFGSGTRLTVV.